This T cell receptor beta chain was obtained from a study of blood T cell repertoires in COVID-19. For the study at large: Nucleic acid was either cDNA or gDNA, and it came from T cells, B-cell-depleted T cells, or PBMCs.

In germline, CDR1 is LNHDA, CDR2 SQIVND (reference sequence). The V gene end was trimmed by 6 bases and the J gene end by 2 bases; junction bases not matched to a gene: 12. The CDR3 runs 16 residues. Enrolment of Seattle patients took place during active infection, and they were followed longitudinally. In the study's own analysis: Cell counts per sample came from amplifying reference gene primers. This table comes from immunoSEQ multiplex PCR, and its TCRdb copy is limited to in-frame clones, with some not included. That table is the source of V, J and clone size, and D and trimming were worked out from the DNA. The table lists 200,000 to 250,000 clones, 75% to 90% of them singletons. This clone came up once.

This TCR came from a man under 40 with COVID-19, enrolled during active disease. The sample comprised peripheral blood. The gene calls are TRBV19 and TRBJ2-7, with TRBD2 identical over 8 bases. The CDR3 nucleotides are TGTGCCAGTAGCCAGCCCGGGGCGGGAGGAACCTACGAGCAGTACTTC. The encoded protein is CASSQPGAGGTYEQYF.